Below, 22 T cell receptor beta chains from the same sample are listed, as sequenced in a study of blood T cells in healthy people across ages. With a J-beta primer mix and a sample-barcoded 5' primer, a second PCR ran about 7 to 12 cycles. In TCRdb, the 5' RACE reads were re-called with MiXCR into one record per CDR3 protein. The table lists about 1.4 million distinct CDR3 sequences, approximately 63% of them singletons. The source material was blood. Receptors originate from a young man in good health.

The chain carries TRBV7-9 and TRBJ1-1, with TRBD1 matching 8 bases. The germline V gene encodes CDR1 SEHNR and CDR2 FQNEAQ (reference sequence). The CDR3 contains 15 residues. The ends lost 5 bases at V and 4 bases at J; junction bases unmatched: 9. CDR3 loop: CASSPIGQGSTEAFF. Written as DNA, the CDR3 is TGTGCCAGCAGCCCAATAGGACAGGGTAGCACTGAAGCTTTCTTT.

This clonotype was recorded once. The chain combines TRBV5-1 with TRBJ1-1; D ambiguous. The V and J ends lost 0 bases and 0 bases respectively, with 12 bases between them. The CDR3 covers 16 residues. The germline gives CDR1 SGHRS, CDR2 YFSETQ. As DNA, the CDR3 is TGCGCCAGCAGCTTGGCCAGGCTAGGATTGAACACTGAAGCTTTCTTT. Amino acid sequence: CASSLARLGLNTEAFF.

The V gene is TRBV9, the J gene TRBJ2-7; TRBD1 aligns across 9 bases. TRBJ2-5 explains the end of the DNA better; the J call may be wrong. CDR1 is SGDLS, CDR2 YYNGEE, per germline. The CDR3 sequence is 15 residues long. CDR3 region: CASSVGGQGEETQYF. The CDR3 region has the DNA TGTGCCAGCAGCGTAGGGGGACAGGGCGAAGAGACCCAGTACTTC.

The rearrangement links TRBV27 to TRBJ1-1; D possibly corresponds to TRBD1 (5 bases). Germline V gene lookup returns CDR1 MNHEY and CDR2 SMNVEV (reference sequence). V was clipped by 6 bases and J by 0 bases, with 14 bases between them. There are 15 residues in the CDR3. CDR3 loop: CASRWRGGMNTEAFF. CDR3 nucleotides: TGTGCCAGCAGGTGGAGGGGTGGGATGAACACTGAAGCTTTCTTT.

The chain carries TRBV10-3 and TRBJ2-7; 7 positions match TRBD1. This CDR3 contains 14 residues. Germline loops: CDR1 ENHRY, CDR2 SYGVKD. Trimming removed 4 bases from V and 0 bases from J; junction bases left unmatched: 3. Here the CDR3 reads CAISVQGSSYEQYF. In DNA, the CDR3 is TGTGCCATCAGTGTACAGGGGAGCTCCTACGAGCAGTACTTC.

As regards this clonotype: A read error may account for a junction end that differs from germline. The rearrangement links TRBV25-1 to TRBJ2-2; tentative D call: TRBD1 (5 bases). The length of the CDR3 is 14 residues. Germline-derived CDR1 and CDR2 are MGHDK and SYGVNS. CDR3 loop: CTSSGTGAPGELFF. The DNA for the CDR3 is TGTACCAGCAGTGGAACAGGAGCACCCGGGGAGCTGTTTTTT.

The rearrangement uses TRBV27 and TRBJ2-7, with no clear D. The CDR3 is 19 residues long. V dropped 3 bases and J dropped 2 bases, with 26 bases sitting between them. From germline, CDR1 is MNHEY and CDR2 SMNVEV (reference sequence). As DNA, the CDR3 is TGTGCCAGCAGTTTGAACATCTCTTTAAGGTGGTTTTGTCCCTACGAGCAGTACTTC. Translated, it gives CASSLNISLRWFCPYEQYF.

The chain links TRBV15 to TRBJ2-1, with D possibly TRBD1 on 6 matching bases. This CDR3 contains 14 residues. With 2 bases removed from V and 7 bases from J, the gap between germline ends came to 12 bases. The germline CDR1 and CDR2 sequences are LNHNV and YYDKDF (reference sequence). The CDR3 protein is CATSRLKRGNEQFF. CDR3 sequence (DNA): TGTGCCACCAGCAGACTGAAGAGGGGGAATGAGCAGTTCTTC.

The V call is TRBV11-1, the J call TRBJ2-3; 8 bases fit TRBD1. J lost 2 bases, V lost 5 bases, and 12 bases had no gene match. The germline CDR1 and CDR2 sequences are SGHAT and FQDESV (reference sequence). CDR3 length: 17 amino acids. The CDR3 bases are TGTGCCAGCAGCGCCGAACCGGGACAGGAGTTCACAGATACGCAGTATTTT. Translated, it gives CASSAEPGQEFTDTQYF. Full variable domain (outside the CDR3, taken from reference TRBV11-1 and TRBJ2-3): EAEVAQSPRYKITEKSQAVAFWCDPISGHATLYWYRQILGQGPELLVQFQDESVVDDSQLPKDRFSAERLKGVDSTLKIQPAELGDSAMYLCASSAEPGQEFTDTQYFGPGTRLTVL.

About this clonotype itself: The junction departs from germline at one end; a sequencing error may be responsible. The gene calls are TRBV14 and TRBJ2-5; no clear D gene. This CDR3 has 14 amino acids. Per germline, CDR1 SGHDN and CDR2 FVKESK. The chain's CDR3 is CARSLVRSQETQYF. CDR3 nucleotides: TGTGCCAGAAGCCTAGTTCGGTCTCAAGAGACCCAGTACTTC.

This clonotype was detected a few times. The J gene is TRBJ2-7, the V gene TRBV4-1, with D tentatively TRBD1 (5 bases). V was clipped by 0 bases and J by 5 bases, with 17 bases between them. The CDR3 extends over 16 amino acids. CDR1 is MGHRA and CDR2 is YSYEKL in the germline V gene. The CDR3 coding sequence is TGCGCCAGCAGCCAAGAAAAGCAGGGCGCCGCCCACGAGCAGTACTTC. Translated: CASSQEKQGAAHEQYF.

This clonotype was recorded a few times. The V call is TRBV7-9, the J call TRBJ2-7; D unclear. Germline CDR1 and CDR2: SEHNR and FQNEAQ (reference sequence). V was clipped by 10 bases and J by 0 bases, with 13 bases between them. The CDR3 consists of 13 residues. CDR3 sequence: CATGRKASYEQYF. The CDR3 bases are TGTGCCACAGGTCGTAAGGCCTCCTACGAGCAGTACTTC.

The chain recombines TRBV4-1 with TRBJ2-7; 9 positions agree with TRBD2. After removal of 2 bases from V and 3 bases from J, the junction contained 2 bases not matched to a gene. The CDR3 has 14 residues. Germline-derived CDR1 and CDR2 are MGHRA and YSYEKL. This CDR3 reads CASSQLAGNYEQYF. CDR3 in DNA: TGCGCCAGCAGCCAACTAGCGGGGAACTACGAGCAGTACTTC.

This rearrangement joins TRBV10-3 to TRBJ2-3; D possibly corresponds to TRBD2 (6 bases). The V gene lost 10 bases and the J gene lost 2 bases, with 22 bases spanning the gap. There are 16 residues in the CDR3. CDR1 and CDR2 from the germline V gene are ENHRY and SYGVKD. The CDR3 is CATTGSSWGLTDTQYF. In DNA form, the CDR3 reads TGTGCCACCACGGGAAGCTCCTGGGGACTCACAGATACGCAGTATTTT.

The chain joins TRBV4-1 to TRBJ2-7; no firm D call. Per germline, CDR1 MGHRA and CDR2 YSYEKL. The CDR3 spans 13 residues. Trimming pared 8 bases from V and 0 bases from J, leaving 11 bases between. The CDR3 bases are TGCGCCAGCGGCCGATCCAGCTCCTACGAGCAGTACTTC. This encodes CASGRSSSYEQYF.

The rearrangement links TRBV4-3 to TRBJ2-6; 10 bases match TRBD2. Unmatched junction bases numbered 4, after V lost 0 bases and J lost 2 bases. The V gene's germline CDR1 is LGHNA and CDR2 YSLEER. This CDR3 contains 18 residues. The CDR3 sequence: CASSQDIAGGAGANVLTF. CDR3 bases: TGCGCCAGCAGCCAAGATATAGCGGGGGGTGCTGGGGCCAACGTCCTGACTTTC.

This clonotype was observed a few times. V is TRBV20-1 and J is TRBJ2-7; 9 positions match TRBD1. The CDR3 has 14 residues. CDR1 and CDR2 from the germline V gene are DFQATT and SNEGSKA (reference sequence). V gave up 6 bases and J gave up 2 bases; unmatched junction bases: 8. CDR3 amino acids: CSATVYRGPYEQYF. CDR3 sequence (DNA): TGCAGTGCCACGGTTTACAGGGGGCCCTACGAGCAGTACTTC.

The chain carries TRBV5-5 and TRBJ2-1; D call uncertain. CDR3 length: 19 amino acids. V lost 1 base, J lost 5 bases, and 25 bases lay in between. Germline-derived CDR1 and CDR2 are SGHKS and YYEKEE (reference sequence). In nucleotides, the CDR3 is TGTGCCAGCAGCTTGACGGTTTCCTTTGCGGCAGATAACAACAATGAGCAGTTCTTC. Translating gives CASSLTVSFAADNNNEQFF.

V usage is TRBV7-2 and J usage is TRBJ2-1; 7 nucleotides line up with TRBD1. This CDR3 contains 16 residues. The germline CDR1 and CDR2 sequences are SGHTA and FQGNSA. J gave up 5 bases and V 5 bases, and 12 bases lay outside the gene matches. CDR3 sequence: CASSTHGTETHNEQFF. The CDR3 DNA sequence: TGTGCCAGCAGCACCCACGGGACAGAGACCCACAATGAGCAGTTCTTC.

This clonotype has a handful of counts. The V gene is TRBV7-2, the J gene TRBJ2-7; TRBD1 aligns across 9 bases. Germline V CDR1 and CDR2: SGHTA, FQGNSA. J was trimmed by 5 bases and V by 6 bases; bases with no gene match: 8. The CDR3 runs to 14 residues. CDR3 bases: TGTGCCAGCAGACCCGGCGGGACAGGGAACGAGCAGTACTTC. Its translation: CASRPGGTGNEQYF.

The chain employs TRBV7-9 and TRBJ2-7; a possible D gene is TRBD1 (6 bases). Trimming shortened V by 1 base and J by 4 bases, and 14 bases separated the two germline ends. The CDR3 is 15 amino acids. Germline loops: CDR1 SEHNR, CDR2 FQNEAQ (reference sequence). CDR3 sequence: CASSLVPKQGYEQYF. The DNA for the CDR3 is TGTGCCAGCAGCTTAGTCCCAAAACAGGGTTACGAGCAGTACTTC.

The J gene is TRBJ1-6, the V gene TRBV20-1; D is possibly TRBD1 (6 bases). V lost 5 bases, J lost 7 bases, and 18 bases lay in between. The CDR3 runs 15 residues. CDR1 and CDR2 from the germline V gene are DFQATT and SNEGSKA (reference sequence). The CDR3 DNA reads TGCAGTGCTCCTCCCTACAGGGAGGTAAATTCACCCCTCCACTTT. It encodes CSAPPYREVNSPLHF.